Presented here are 17 T cell receptor beta chains from one specimen sequenced in a study of blood T cell repertoires in COVID-19. Clones were read by immunoSEQ multiplex PCR, and TCRdb kept only the in-frame ones, dropping some. In the table there are roughly 380,000 clones, about 88% of which are singletons. The sample was peripheral blood. These receptors came from a woman aged 35 to 49 with COVID-19, enrolled during active disease.

The chain carries TRBV7-2 and TRBJ1-6; perhaps TRBD1 as D (5 bases). V was clipped by 0 bases and J by 12 bases, with 9 bases between them. Per germline, CDR1 SGHTA and CDR2 FQGNSA. CDR3 length: 13 residues. The CDR3 sequence: CASSLAQVQPLHF. The CDR3 nucleotides are TGTGCCAGCAGCTTAGCACAGGTCCAACCCCTCCACTTT.

This clone was seen just once. J is TRBJ1-2 and V is TRBV6-2 or TRBV6-3; TRBD1 matches at 8 bases. Germline V CDR1 and CDR2: MNHEY, SVGEGT. The CDR3 is 15 residues long. The junction had 8 bases not matched to a gene; V was cut back by 3 bases and J by 5 bases. The CDR3 loop is CASSYPGQGRYGYTF. CDR3 sequence (DNA): TGTGCCAGCAGTTATCCCGGACAGGGTCGTTATGGCTACACCTTC.

The V call is TRBV7-8, the J call TRBJ1-5; 7 positions match TRBD1. The germline V gene has CDR1 SGHVS and CDR2 FQNEAQ. After removal of 1 base from V and 4 bases from J, the junction contained 10 bases not matched to a gene. The CDR3 extends over 17 amino acids. CDR3 region: CASSLGPDRPINQPQHF. In DNA, the CDR3 is TGTGCCAGCAGCTTAGGCCCGGACAGGCCCATAAATCAGCCCCAGCATTTT.

This sequence joins TRBV27 and TRBJ1-4; D not resolved. There are 15 residues in the CDR3. The germline V gene encodes CDR1 MNHEY and CDR2 SMNVEV (reference sequence). V shed 5 bases and J shed 0 bases, with 10 bases lying between them. The CDR3 reads CASSVWATTNEKLFF. The CDR3 DNA reads as TGTGCCAGCAGTGTGTGGGCGACAACTAATGAAAAACTGTTTTTT.

The rearrangement uses TRBV6-2 or TRBV6-3 and TRBJ1-5; D not certain. V was shortened by 2 bases and J by 0 bases, with 14 bases between the two germline ends. The CDR3 runs 17 residues. The germline gives CDR1 MNHEY, CDR2 SVGEGT. The CDR3 loop is CASSYGGNIDSNQPQHF. The CDR3 nucleotides read TGTGCCAGCAGTTACGGCGGAAACATTGATAGCAATCAGCCCCAGCATTTT.

The chain recombines TRBV6-2 or TRBV6-3 with TRBJ1-1, with D possibly matching TRBD1 (5 bases). V shed 4 bases and J shed 12 bases, with 18 bases lying between them. The germline V gene has CDR1 MNHEY and CDR2 SVGEGT. This CDR3 is 13 amino acids long. The CDR3, as DNA: TGTGCCAGCAGTTTCACAGGCCCGCCATCCTCTTTCTTT. Translated, it gives CASSFTGPPSSFF.

The chain recombines TRBV27 with TRBJ2-1; a possible D gene is TRBD2 (7 bases). V shed 5 bases and J shed 3 bases, with 26 bases lying between them. The CDR3 extends over 19 amino acids. Germline V gives CDR1 MNHEY, CDR2 SMNVEV (reference sequence). For the CDR3, the DNA is TGTGCCAGCAGTCCGGGGGCGTGGCGGGGGAGTCGTTTCTACAATGAGCAGTTCTTC. Translating it yields CASSPGAWRGSRFYNEQFF.

The V gene is TRBV12-5, the J gene TRBJ1-3; D not certain. Germline CDR1 and CDR2: LGHNT and FRNRAP. The CDR3 contains 15 residues. The ends were cut back, 6 bases at V and 2 bases at J, with 14 bases in the middle. CDR3 sequence (DNA): TGTGCTAGTGGGGCAAACCAAGGAGCTGGAAACACCATATATTTT. Translated: CASGANQGAGNTIYF.

This clone came up once. The gene calls are TRBV4-3 and TRBJ1-6; 8 bases agree with TRBD1. With 1 base clipped from V and 10 bases from J, the junction kept 6 bases outside the gene matches. Germline V gene sequence: CDR1 LGHNA, CDR2 YSLEER. There are 15 residues in the CDR3. CDR3 sequence (DNA): TGCGCCAGCAGCCAAGCGGACAGGGCGGACTCACCCCTCCACTTT. Its protein product is CASSQADRADSPLHF.

The CDR3 reads CASSQSYGGTGELFF. CDR3 sequence (DNA): TGCGCCAGCAGCCAATCTTACGGGGGAACCGGGGAGCTGTTTTTT. This rearrangement joins TRBV4-3 to TRBJ2-2; D might be TRBD2 (6 bases). Germline assignment: CDR1 LGHNA and CDR2 YSLEER. Trimming removed 2 bases at V and 5 bases at J, with 12 bases between. The CDR3 consists of 15 residues.

The rearrangement uses TRBV7-8 and TRBJ2-7; no clear D. From germline, CDR1 is SGHVS and CDR2 FQNEAQ. The CDR3 contains 14 residues. V shed 5 bases and J shed 3 bases, with 14 bases lying between them. CDR3 coding DNA: TGTGCCAGCAGCAGGAGTGTCCCGATCTACGAGCAGTACTTC. Translation gives CASSRSVPIYEQYF.

The CDR3 protein is CASSYSQDTIYF. The CDR3 region has the DNA TGTGCCAGCAGTTACTCGCAGGACACCATATATTTT. The J gene is TRBJ1-3, the V gene TRBV6-6, with D hard to call. CDR3 length: 12 amino acids. From germline, CDR1 is MNHNY and CDR2 SVGAGI (reference sequence). V gave up 0 bases and J gave up 8 bases, with 5 bases separating them.

This chain links TRBV18 with TRBJ2-7, with a possible D match to TRBD2 (5 bases). The CDR3 is made up of 12 amino acids. Germline V lookup: CDR1 KGHSH, CDR2 LQKENI. Trimming pared 3 bases from V and 5 bases from J, leaving 8 bases between. CDR3 nucleotide sequence: TGTGCCAGCTCACCTTCCGGGGACGAGCAGTACTTC. This codes for CASSPSGDEQYF.

This clone turned up a few times. Here the CDR3 DNA reads TGTGCCAGCAGCTTCGATTCGCGGCTTAATGGCTACACCTTC. Protein product: CASSFDSRLNGYTF. The V call is TRBV27, the J call TRBJ1-2; unclear D gene. The V gene lost 6 bases and the J gene lost 6 bases, with 17 bases spanning the gap. CDR3 length equals 14 residues. Per germline, CDR1 MNHEY and CDR2 SMNVEV (reference sequence).

The chain recombines TRBV11-2 with TRBJ1-4, with 7 bases fitting TRBD1. The CDR3 extends over 18 amino acids. After removal of 0 bases from V and 8 bases from J, the junction contained 15 bases not matched to a gene. The V gene's germline CDR1 is SGHAT and CDR2 FQNNGV. The CDR3 is CASSLETFGTGEREKLFF. The DNA for the CDR3 is TGTGCCAGCAGCTTAGAGACCTTTGGTACAGGGGAGAGGGAAAAACTGTTTTTT.

This chain joins TRBV15 and TRBJ2-1, with 9 positions matching TRBD1. The germline V gene encodes CDR1 LNHNV and CDR2 YYDKDF (reference sequence). Trimming took 1 base from V and 7 from J; bases not matched to a gene: 5. The length of the CDR3 is 15 residues. CDR3 DNA sequence: TGTGCCACCAGCAGAGCCGGGACAGGGACAAATGAGCAGTTCTTC. Its protein is CATSRAGTGTNEQFF.

The rearrangement uses TRBV6-4 and TRBJ1-6; tentative D call: TRBD1 (6 bases). V dropped 2 bases and J dropped 9 bases, with 14 bases sitting between them. Germline V gives CDR1 MRHNA, CDR2 SNTAGT. This CDR3 spans 15 amino acids. The CDR3: CASSDSGGLGSPLHF. DNA for the CDR3: TGTGCCAGCAGTGACAGCGGGGGGCTGGGTTCACCCCTCCACTTT.